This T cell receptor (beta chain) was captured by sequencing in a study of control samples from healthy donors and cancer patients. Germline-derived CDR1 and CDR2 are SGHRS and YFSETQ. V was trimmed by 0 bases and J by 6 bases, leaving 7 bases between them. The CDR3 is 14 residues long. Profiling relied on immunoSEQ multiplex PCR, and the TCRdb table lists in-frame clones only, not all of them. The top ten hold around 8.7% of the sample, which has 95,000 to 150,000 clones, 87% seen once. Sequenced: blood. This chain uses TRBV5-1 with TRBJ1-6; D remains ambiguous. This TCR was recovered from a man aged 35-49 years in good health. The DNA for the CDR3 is TGCGCCAGCAGCTTGGTGGAGGGTAATTCACCCCTCCACTTT. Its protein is CASSLVEGNSPLHF.